The rows below give T cell receptor beta chains drawn from one sample of a study of post-analysis software for immune sequencing data. A single record per CDR3 protein comes from TCRdb applying MiXCR to the PCR reads. Here the sample spans a few hundred thousand distinct CDR3 sequences, roughly 38% being singletons. Source material: blood. These receptors came from a girl aged 2 to 10 with multiple sclerosis. Both conserved end residues are part of each CDR3. D genes are given only for firm matches. Only part of the rows carry a size: once, few, many, or a class if the clone is expanded.

D gene	clone size	V gene	J gene	CDR3 protein	CDR3 DNA
NA	NA	TRBV9	TRBJ2-1	CASSVATYNEQFF	TGTGCCAGCAGCGTAGCCACCTACAATGAGCAGTTCTTC
NA	few	TRBV7-2	TRBJ2-1	CASSLAGSGGREQFF	TGTGCCAGCAGCTTAGCTGGTTCGGGTGGTCGAGAGCAGTTCTTC
NA	NA	TRBV6-6	TRBJ1-2	CASSPGKSYTF	TGTGCCAGCAGTCCAGGGAAGAGCTACACCTTC
NA	NA	TRBV7-9	TRBJ1-1	CASSLGTPEAFF	TGTGCCAGCAGCTTAGGGACGCCTGAAGCTTTCTTT
NA	NA	TRBV4-1	TRBJ1-4	CASSQDRTANEKLFF	TGCGCCAGCAGCCAAGATCGGACTGCTAATGAAAAACTGTTTTTT
NA	NA	TRBV7-9	TRBJ2-3	CASSLGSLGTDTQYF	TGTGCCAGCAGCTTGGGTAGCCTCGGGACAGATACGCAGTATTTT
TRBD1	NA	TRBV9	TRBJ1-2	CASSEKQGFSSFTTYGYTF	TGTGCCAGCAGCGAAAAACAGGGGTTCTCTTCTTTCACCACATATGGCTACACCTTC
TRBD2	NA	TRBV15	TRBJ2-1	CATWVTSGGTKEQFF	TGTGCCACCTGGGTGACTAGCGGGGGGACGAAGGAGCAGTTCTTC
NA	NA	TRBV10-3	TRBJ2-1	CAITGGPNNEQFF	TGTGCCATCACCGGGGGGCCTAACAATGAGCAGTTCTTC
NA	NA	TRBV30	TRBJ2-1	CAWSAPYYEQFF	TGTGCCTGGAGTGCCCCTTACTATGAGCAGTTCTTC
TRBD1	NA	TRBV12-3/TRBV12-4	TRBJ1-4	CASSQSGGEKLFF	TGTGCCAGCAGTCAGTCAGGGGGTGAAAAACTGTTTTTT
TRBD1	NA	TRBV9	TRBJ2-1	CASSQKDRAPYNEQFF	TGTGCCAGCAGCCAGAAGGACAGGGCACCCTACAATGAGCAGTTCTTC
NA	once	TRBV5-5	TRBJ1-1	CASSLILTAETEAFF	TGTGCCAGCAGCTTGATCCTCACCGCCGAGACTGAAGCTTTCTTT
TRBD2	NA	TRBV7-2	TRBJ2-5	CASSLTRGGRTQYF	TGTGCCAGCAGCTTAACCCGCGGGGGTAGGACCCAGTACTTC